One sample yielded the 2 T cell receptor beta chains listed below, sequenced in a study of T cells in women clearing cervical HPV infection. Profiling relied on immunoSEQ multiplex PCR, and the TCRdb table lists in-frame clones only, not all of them. The sample features about 20,000 clones, with about 5% in its top ten. Input material: blood buffy coat. These receptors were obtained from a woman aged 18-70 years with a cervical HPV16 infection that either progressed to CIN3+ or cleared (not recorded which).

A note on this clone: The read gets to within 3 residues of the CDR3 end, and the germline J gene fills in the rest. The rearrangement uses TRBV19 and TRBJ1-2, with D possibly being TRBD1 (6 bases). The CDR3 covers 15 residues. In germline, CDR1 is LNHDA, CDR2 SQIVND (reference sequence). This chain's CDR3 is CASSNRLAGADTYTF. The sequenced part of the CDR3 DNA is TGTGCCAGTAGTAACAGACTAGCGGGGGCGGATACC.

As to this clone: The missing CDR3 end, 3 residues past where the read stops, is filled in from the germline J gene. The chain combines TRBV19 with TRBJ1-5; D call uncertain. Germline CDR1 and CDR2: LNHDA and SQIVND (reference sequence). The CDR3 is made up of 14 amino acids. The ends were cut back, 3 bases at V and 0 bases at J, with 6 bases in the middle. CDR3 DNA, as far as it was read: TGTGCCAGTAGTATTGTCAATAGCAATCAGCCC. It is translated as CASSIVNSNQP. The whole CDR3 is CASSIVNSNQPQHF.